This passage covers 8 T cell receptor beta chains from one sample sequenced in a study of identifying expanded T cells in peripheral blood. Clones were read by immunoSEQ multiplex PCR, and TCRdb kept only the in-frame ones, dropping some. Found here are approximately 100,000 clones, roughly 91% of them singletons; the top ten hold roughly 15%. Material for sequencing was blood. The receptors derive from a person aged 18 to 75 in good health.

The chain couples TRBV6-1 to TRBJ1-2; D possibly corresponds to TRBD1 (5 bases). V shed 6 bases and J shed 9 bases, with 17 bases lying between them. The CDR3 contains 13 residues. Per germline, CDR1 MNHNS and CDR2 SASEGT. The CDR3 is CASRGGRDGSYTF. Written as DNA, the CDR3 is TGTGCCAGCAGGGGTGGCAGGGATGGGAGCTACACCTTC.

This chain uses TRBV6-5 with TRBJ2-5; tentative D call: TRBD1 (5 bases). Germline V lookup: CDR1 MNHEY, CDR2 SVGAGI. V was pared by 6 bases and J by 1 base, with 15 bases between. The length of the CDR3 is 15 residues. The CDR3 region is CASSPLQGVQETQYF. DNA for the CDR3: TGTGCCAGCAGCCCCCTACAAGGGGTCCAAGAGACCCAGTACTTC.

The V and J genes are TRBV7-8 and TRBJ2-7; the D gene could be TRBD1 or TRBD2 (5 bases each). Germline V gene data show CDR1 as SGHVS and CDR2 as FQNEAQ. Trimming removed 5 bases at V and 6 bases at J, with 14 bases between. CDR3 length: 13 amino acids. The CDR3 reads CASSGRTGLEQYF. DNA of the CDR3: TGTGCCAGCAGCGGACGCACGGGGCTCGAGCAGTACTTC.

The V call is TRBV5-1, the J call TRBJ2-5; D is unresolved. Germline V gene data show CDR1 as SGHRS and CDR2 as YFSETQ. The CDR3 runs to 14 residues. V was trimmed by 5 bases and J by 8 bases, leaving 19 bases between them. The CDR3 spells CASRPLLALETQYF. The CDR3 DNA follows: TGCGCCAGCAGGCCACTCTTGGCCCTAGAAACCCAGTACTTC.

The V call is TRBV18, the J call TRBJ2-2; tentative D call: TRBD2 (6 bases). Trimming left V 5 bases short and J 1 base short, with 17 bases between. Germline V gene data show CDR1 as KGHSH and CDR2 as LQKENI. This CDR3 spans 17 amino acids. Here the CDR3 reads CASSKMGLAQNTGELFF. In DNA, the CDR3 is TGTGCCAGCTCAAAGATGGGGCTAGCGCAGAACACCGGGGAGCTGTTTTTT.

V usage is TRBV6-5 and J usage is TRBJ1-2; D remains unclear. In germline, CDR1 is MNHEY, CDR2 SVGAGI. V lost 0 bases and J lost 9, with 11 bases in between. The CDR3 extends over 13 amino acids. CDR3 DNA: TGTGCCAGCAGTTACTCGGGCCTAGAGCGCTACACCTTC. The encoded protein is CASSYSGLERYTF.

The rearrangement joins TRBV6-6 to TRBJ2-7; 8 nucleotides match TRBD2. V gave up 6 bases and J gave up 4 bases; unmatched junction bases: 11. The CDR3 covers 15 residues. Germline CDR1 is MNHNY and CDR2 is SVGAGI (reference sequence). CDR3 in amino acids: CASRARFAGGYEQYF. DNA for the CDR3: TGTGCCAGCAGAGCACGCTTCGCGGGGGGATACGAGCAGTACTTC.

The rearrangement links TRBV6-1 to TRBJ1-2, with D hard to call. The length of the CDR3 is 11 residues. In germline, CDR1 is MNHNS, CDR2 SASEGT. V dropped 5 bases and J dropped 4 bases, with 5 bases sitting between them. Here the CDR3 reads CASSPGYGYTF. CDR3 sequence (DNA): TGTGCCAGCAGTCCGGGCTATGGCTACACCTTC.